This T cell receptor beta chain was identified in a study of blood T cell repertoires in COVID-19. CDR3 length: 13 amino acids. In germline, CDR1 is SGHNT, CDR2 YYREEE (reference sequence). V lost 0 bases, J lost 5 bases, and 8 bases lay in between. In the authors' workflow: Reference gene primers were amplified, and this amplification served to estimate nucleated cell counts. Clones were read by immunoSEQ multiplex PCR, and TCRdb kept only the in-frame ones, dropping some. The V and J calls and clone size come from that table; D and trimming were worked out from the DNA. The sample has approximately 130,000 clones, around 87% seen once. Note on this clone: The identical CDR3 is also encoded by other nucleotide sequences in the sample.

V gene TRBV5-4 combines with J gene TRBJ1-2; the D is unclear. This clonotype was obtained from a man aged 50-59 years with active COVID-19. The sequencing sample was made of peripheral blood. The CDR3 spells CASSLGGGYGYTF. CDR3 sequence (DNA): TGTGCCAGCAGCTTGGGGGGAGGGTATGGCTACACCTTC. Full variable domain (outside the CDR3, taken from reference TRBV5-4 and TRBJ1-2): ETGVTQSPTHLIKTRGQQVTLRCSSQSGHNTVSWYQQALGQGPQFIFQYYREEENGRGNFPPRFSGLQFPNYSSELNVNALELDDSALYLCASSLGGGYGYTFGSGTRLTVV.